This T cell receptor beta chain was sequenced for a study of T cells in Graves' hyperthyroidism and ophthalmopathy. General study findings and limits: Researchers found most expanded thyroid clonotypes above 0.001 in blood as well. Before onset, by a median of around 6.4 months, the model predicted ophthalmopathy.

CDR3 length: 16 amino acids. Per the germline V gene, CDR1 is ENHRY and CDR2 is SYGVKD. RNA transcripts were the template for amplifying TCR beta CDR3 regions. A set of HTBI primers served as the primers for a first-round RT-PCR of the TCR CDR3. TCRdb re-called the multiplex PCR reads through MiXCR, storing one row per CDR3 protein. The sample holds nearly 600,000 distinct CDR3 sequences, about 15% seen once. With respect to this clonotype: The antigen is undetermined. This could be a read error, since a much larger clone is one nucleotide away.

The study enrolled patients aged 18 to 65 with newly diagnosed hyperthyroidism of under 2 months' duration. Uncontrolled infection, other autoimmune disease, pregnancy or lactation barred patients from enrollment. The chain recombines TRBV10-3 with TRBJ1-2; the match to TRBD1 covers 8 bases. The TCR was taken from a woman between 25 and 40 years old with Graves' hyperthyroidism that later progressed to Graves' ophthalmopathy. Input material: blood. The CDR3 sequence is CAIRGDRTGSFYGYIF. The CDR3 region has the DNA TGTGCCATCAGGGGGGACAGGACCGGATCCTTCTATGGCTACATCTTC.